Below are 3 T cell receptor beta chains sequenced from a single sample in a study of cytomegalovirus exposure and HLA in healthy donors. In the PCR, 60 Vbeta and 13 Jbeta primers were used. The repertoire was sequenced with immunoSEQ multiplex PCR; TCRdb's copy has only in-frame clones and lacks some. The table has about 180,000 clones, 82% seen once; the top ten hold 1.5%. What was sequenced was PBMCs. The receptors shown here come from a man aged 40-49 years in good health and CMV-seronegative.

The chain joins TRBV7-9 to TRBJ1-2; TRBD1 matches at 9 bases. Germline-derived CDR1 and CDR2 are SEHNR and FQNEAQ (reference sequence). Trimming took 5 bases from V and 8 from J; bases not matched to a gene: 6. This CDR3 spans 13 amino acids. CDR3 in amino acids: CASSARDRAGYTF. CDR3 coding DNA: TGTGCCAGCAGCGCGCGGGACAGGGCAGGCTACACCTTC.

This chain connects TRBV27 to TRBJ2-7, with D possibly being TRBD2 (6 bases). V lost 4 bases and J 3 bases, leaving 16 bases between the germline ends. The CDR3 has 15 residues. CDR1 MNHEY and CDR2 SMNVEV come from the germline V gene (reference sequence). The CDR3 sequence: CASSSTSLLNYEQYF. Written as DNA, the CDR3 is TGTGCCAGCAGTTCCACTAGCCTCCTAAACTACGAGCAGTACTTC.

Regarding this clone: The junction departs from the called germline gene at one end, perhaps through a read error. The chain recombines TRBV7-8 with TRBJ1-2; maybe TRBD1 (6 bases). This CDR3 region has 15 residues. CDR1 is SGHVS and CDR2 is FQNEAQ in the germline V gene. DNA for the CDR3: TGTGCCAACAGCCGATGGGCAGGGGAAGACTATGGCTACACCTTC. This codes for CANSRWAGEDYGYTF.